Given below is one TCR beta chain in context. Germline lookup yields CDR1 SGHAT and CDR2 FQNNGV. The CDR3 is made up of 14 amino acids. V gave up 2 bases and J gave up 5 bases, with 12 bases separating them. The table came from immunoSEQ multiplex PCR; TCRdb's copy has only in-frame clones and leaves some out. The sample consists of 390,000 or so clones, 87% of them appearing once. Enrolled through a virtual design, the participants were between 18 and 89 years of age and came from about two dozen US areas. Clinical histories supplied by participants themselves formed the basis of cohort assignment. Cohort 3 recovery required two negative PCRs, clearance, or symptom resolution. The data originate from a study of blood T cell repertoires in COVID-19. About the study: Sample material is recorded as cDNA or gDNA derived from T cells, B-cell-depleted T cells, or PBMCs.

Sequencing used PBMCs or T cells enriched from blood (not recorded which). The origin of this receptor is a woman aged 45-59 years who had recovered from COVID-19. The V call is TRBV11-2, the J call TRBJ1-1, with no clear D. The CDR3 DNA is TGTGCCAGCAGCTTACAAGAGGCGGGGACTGAAGCTTTCTTT. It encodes CASSLQEAGTEAFF.